This T cell receptor beta chain stems from a study of blood T cells in healthy people across ages. As for this clonotype: As yet, its antigen is unknown.

Extraction yielded at least 6 micrograms of total RNA per sample. Then a second PCR, running about 6 to 12 cycles, was carried out with a sample-barcoded 5' primer and a J-beta primer mix. TCRdb ran MiXCR on the 5' RACE reads and lists one entry per CDR3 protein. There are 1,100,000 or so distinct CDR3 sequences in the sample; around 43% occur only once, and 18% lies in the top ten. Study-level results: CMV status of donors was unknown, possibly confounding expanded clonotype changes. Investigators viewed diversity estimates from one million T cells as underestimates, the study reported. Using unsorted PBMCs precluded a conclusive naive versus antigen-experienced comparison.

This CDR3 has 15 residues. The ends lost 1 base at V and 3 bases at J; junction bases unmatched: 6. Germline V gene lookup returns CDR1 SNHLY and CDR2 FYNNEI. Input material: blood. The TCR originated in a woman aged 55-70 years in good health. The rearrangement uses TRBV2 and TRBJ2-7; 7 positions agree with TRBD1. DNA of the CDR3: TGTGCCAGCAGTGAAGGGGACAGCCACTACTACGAGCAGTACTTC. Amino acid sequence: CASSEGDSHYYEQYF.